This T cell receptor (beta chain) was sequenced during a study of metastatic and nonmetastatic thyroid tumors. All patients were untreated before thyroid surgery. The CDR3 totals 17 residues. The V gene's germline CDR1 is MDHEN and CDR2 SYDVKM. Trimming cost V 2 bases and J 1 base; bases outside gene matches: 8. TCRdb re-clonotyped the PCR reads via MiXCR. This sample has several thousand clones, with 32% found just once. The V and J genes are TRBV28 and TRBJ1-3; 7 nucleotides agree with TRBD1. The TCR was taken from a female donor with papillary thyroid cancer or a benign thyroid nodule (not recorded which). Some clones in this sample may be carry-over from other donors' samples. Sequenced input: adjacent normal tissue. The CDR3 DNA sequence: TGTGCCAGCAGTTTAATCTCGGGACAGACATCTGGAAACACCATATATTTT. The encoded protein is CASSLISGQTSGNTIYF.